Listed below are T cell receptor beta chains from one sample, sequenced in a study of cytomegalovirus exposure and HLA in healthy donors. TCRdb's copy holds only in-frame clones and misses some; the assay was immunoSEQ multiplex PCR. The sample includes around 130,000 clones, roughly 62% of them seen just once. The sequencing sample was made of PBMCs. These receptors were taken from a man younger than 45 in good health and CMV-seropositive. CDR3s include the opening cysteine and the closing phenylalanine or tryptophan. D genes are given only for firm matches. Not every row has a clone size; where given, it reads once, few, many or a size class.

>TRBV6-6|.|.|TRBJ1-5
TGTGCCAGCAGTTCAGTCAGCAATCAGCCCCAGCATTTT
CASSSVSNQPQHF
>TRBV6-5|.|.|TRBJ1-2
TGTGCCAGCAGTTACTCGTCGTGGCCGAACTATGGCTACACCTTC
CASSYSSWPNYGYTF
>TRBV28|.|.|TRBJ2-3
TGTGCCAGCACCCTTACAGGGCCCACAGATACGCAGTATTTT
CASTLTGPTDTQYF
>TRBV2|TRBD2|.|TRBJ2-1
TGTGCCAGCACAAAAAGTATAGCGGGTAGTGGTGAGCAGTTCTTC
CASTKSIAGSGEQFF
>TRBV11-3|TRBD2|.|TRBJ2-5
TGTGCCAGCGAACCCGGGGGGAACCAAGAGACCCAGTACTTC
CASEPGGNQETQYF
>TRBV19|.|.|TRBJ2-7
TGTGCCAGTACATCGAGGGTAGCCTACGAGCAGTACTTC
CASTSRVAYEQYF
>TRBV6-1|TRBD1|few|TRBJ2-1
TGTGCCAGCAGTGCCGAAACAGGGGGTTCCTACAATGAGCAGTTCTTC
CASSAETGGSYNEQFF
>TRBV2|TRBD1|.|TRBJ1-2
TGTGCCAGCCAGGTGTGGGGACAGAAGACTGGAGGGTTTGGCTACACCTTC
CASQVWGQKTGGFGYTF
>TRBV2|.|few|TRBJ2-1
TGTGCCAGCAGCGCGGCCCTAGCGCCCACCTACAATGAGCAGTTCTTC
CASSAALAPTYNEQFF
>TRBV5-1|.|.|TRBJ1-1
TGCGCCAGCAGCTTGGTGGACAGTTTCTACACTGAAGCTTTCTTT
CASSLVDSFYTEAFF
>TRBV7-9|.|once|TRBJ1-1
TGTTCCAGCAGCTCACAGGCGGCCACTGAAGCTTTCTTT
CSSSSQAATEAFF
>TRBV14|TRBD1|.|TRBJ2-1
TGTGCCAGCAGCCAAGCTTACAGGGGACCCTACAATGAGCAGTTCTTC
CASSQAYRGPYNEQFF
>TRBV19|.|few|TRBJ1-2
TGTGCCAGTAGTATCCGAGGGCATGGCTACACCTTC
CASSIRGHGYTF
>TRBV25-1|TRBD1|few|TRBJ1-5
TGTGCCAGCAGTGAATCCCTAGGGGGCGGTTCGAAACAGCCCCAGCATTTT
CASSESLGGGSKQPQHF
>TRBV27|TRBD2|.|TRBJ2-1
TGTGCCAGCAGTTTATCACTAGCGGGGTACAATGAGCAGTTCTTC
CASSLSLAGYNEQFF
>TRBV28|TRBD2|few|TRBJ2-7
TGTGCCAGCAGTTTATCGGGACTAGCGGGCCCAGAGCAGTACTTC
CASSLSGLAGPEQYF
>TRBV7-8|.|few|TRBJ2-2
TGTGCCAGCAGCTTAATCCAGCGGACGAACACCGGGGAGCTGTTTTTT
CASSLIQRTNTGELFF
>TRBV4-3|.|.|TRBJ1-4
TGCGCCAGCAGCCAAGATCTGAGCGAAAAACTGTTTTTT
CASSQDLSEKLFF
>TRBV5-1|.|once|TRBJ2-3
TGCGCCAGCAGCTTTAGCCTACCAGTCCCAGATACGCAGTATTTT
CASSFSLPVPDTQYF
>TRBV11-3|TRBD1|.|TRBJ2-7
TGTGCCAGCAGCCGCGGACAGGGGGCTTACGAGCAGTACTTC
CASSRGQGAYEQYF
>TRBV5-6|TRBD1|.|TRBJ1-4
TGTGCCAGCAGCTTTTCCAGGGGGGAAAAACTGTTTTTT
CASSFSRGEKLFF
>TRBV5-1|TRBD1|once|TRBJ1-1
TGCGCCAGCAGGGATAGCGACAGGGTAGCGGCTTTCTTT
CASRDSDRVAAFF
>TRBV29-1|TRBD1|.|TRBJ2-7
TGCAGCGTGATACCGGGACAGGGGGCCGACGAGCAGTACTTC
CSVIPGQGADEQYF
>TRBV29-1|TRBD2|.|TRBJ2-3
TGCAGCGTTGATTGGCTAGCGGGATTAGATACGCAGTATTTT
CSVDWLAGLDTQYF
>TRBV19|TRBD2|.|TRBJ2-2
TGTGCCAGTAGTATCCCCTGGGGGGGCACCGGGGAGCTGTTTTTT
CASSIPWGGTGELFF
>TRBV5-8|TRBD1|.|TRBJ1-3
TGTGCCAGCAGCTCACCTGGACAGGGTTCGTCTGGAAACACCATATATTTT
CASSSPGQGSSGNTIYF
>TRBV2|.|.|TRBJ1-2
TGTGCCAGCACCCGGGACACCCCTCTCAACACCTTC
CASTRDTPLNTF
>TRBV28|TRBD2|.|TRBJ2-4
TGTGCCAGCAGTTTGGCGGGAGGCCCGACAATCAAAAACATTCAGTACTTC
CASSLAGGPTIKNIQYF
>TRBV6-1|.|.|TRBJ1-2
TGTGCCAGCAGGGAGAATGGTGAGCATGGCTACACCTTC
CASRENGEHGYTF
>TRBV6-5|.|.|TRBJ2-5
TGTGCCAGCTTACGGTCTCCCAGGGAGACCCAGTACTTC
CASLRSPRETQYF
>TRBV5-4|.|.|TRBJ2-1
TGTGCCAGCAGCCCCGGACAGAGCTCCTACAATGAGCAGTTCTTC
CASSPGQSSYNEQFF
>TRBV6-1|TRBD1|.|TRBJ2-3
TGTGCCAGCAGTTTAGGGACAGGGGTCACAGATACGCAGTATTTT
CASSLGTGVTDTQYF
>TRBV10-3|.|.|TRBJ2-7
TGTGCCATCAGCCGGCACGGAGAGGATTCCTACGAGCAGTACTTC
CAISRHGEDSYEQYF
>TRBV7-3|.|few|TRBJ1-2
TGTGCCAGCAGCTTGACCGGGACAAGCTACTATGGCTACACCTTC
CASSLTGTSYYGYTF
>TRBV5-8|.|.|TRBJ1-3
TGTGCCAGCAGCAGACCCGGTAGACAGGCCGGAAACACCATATATTTT
CASSRPGRQAGNTIYF